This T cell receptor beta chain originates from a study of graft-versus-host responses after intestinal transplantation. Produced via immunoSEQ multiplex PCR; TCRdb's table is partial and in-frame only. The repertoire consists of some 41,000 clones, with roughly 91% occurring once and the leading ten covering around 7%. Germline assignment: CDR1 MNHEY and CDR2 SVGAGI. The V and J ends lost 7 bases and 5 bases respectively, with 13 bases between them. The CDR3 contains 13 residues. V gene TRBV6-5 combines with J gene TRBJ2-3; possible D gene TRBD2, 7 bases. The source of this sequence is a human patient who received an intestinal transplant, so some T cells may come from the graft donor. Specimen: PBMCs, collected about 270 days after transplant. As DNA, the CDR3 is TGTGCCAGCAACGGGGGGCCTCAAGATACGCAGTATTTT. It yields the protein CASNGGPQDTQYF.